This TCR beta chain was sequenced during a study of human T cells and chemical hapten exposure. Stated time point: patch test 1, 2 weeks after DPC sensitization. The treatment denotes: therapeutic diphenylcyclopropenone sensitization with weekly scalp DPC. Individual cDNA molecules in this library carried unique molecular identifiers. TCRdb used MiXCR to reprocess the RACE reads, holding one entry per CDR3 protein. The sample has 75,000 to 100,000 distinct CDR3 sequences; around 12% are singletons. About this clonotype: No antigen is known for it.

The germline gives CDR1 LGHNA, CDR2 YSLEER. The CDR3 has 14 residues. With 0 bases removed from V and 0 bases from J, the gap between germline ends came to 6 bases. Points from the study as a whole: Those TCRs sitting above 1 in 1000 frequency stayed the same with DPC sensitization.

This specimen consisted of whole blood, obtained in connection with sensitization to the hapten diphenylcyclopropenone (DPC). This TCR derives from a woman in her 40s with alopecia areata. Some clones in this sample may be carry-over from other donors' samples. This sequence joins TRBV4-3 and TRBJ2-7; D is ambiguous. CDR3 sequence (DNA): TGCGCCAGCAGCCAAGACCAAATCTCCTACGAGCAGTACTTC. This codes for CASSQDQISYEQYF.